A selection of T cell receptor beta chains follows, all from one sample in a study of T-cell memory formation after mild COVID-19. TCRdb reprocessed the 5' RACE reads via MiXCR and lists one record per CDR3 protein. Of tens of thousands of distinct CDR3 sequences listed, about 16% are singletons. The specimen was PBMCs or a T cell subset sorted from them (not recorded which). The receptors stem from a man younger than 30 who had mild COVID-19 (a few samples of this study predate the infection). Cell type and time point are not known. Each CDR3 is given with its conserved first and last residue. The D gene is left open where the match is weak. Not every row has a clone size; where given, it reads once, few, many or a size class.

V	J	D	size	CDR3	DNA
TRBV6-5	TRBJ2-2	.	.	CARLWQGYTGELFF	TGTGCCAGGCTCTGGCAGGGGTACACCGGGGAGCTGTTTTTT
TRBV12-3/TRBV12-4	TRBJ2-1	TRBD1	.	CASSPGQERGEQFF	TGTGCCAGCAGCCCGGGACAGGAACGGGGTGAGCAGTTCTTC
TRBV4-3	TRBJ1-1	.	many	CASSSREGDTEAFF	TGCGCCAGCAGCTCCAGGGAAGGGGACACTGAAGCTTTCTTT
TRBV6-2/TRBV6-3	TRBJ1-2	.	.	CASSNGPVYGYTF	TGTGCCAGCAGCAACGGGCCAGTCTATGGCTACACCTTC
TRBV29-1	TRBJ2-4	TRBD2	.	CSVVSGRGNIQYF	TGCAGCGTTGTTAGCGGGAGGGGAAACATTCAGTACTTC
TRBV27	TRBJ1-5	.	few	CASAAENQPQHF	TGTGCCAGCGCGGCGGAAAATCAGCCCCAGCATTTT
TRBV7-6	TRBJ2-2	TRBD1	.	CASSLEAGGTRELFF	TGTGCCAGCAGCTTAGAGGCAGGGGGTACGAGGGAGCTGTTTTTT
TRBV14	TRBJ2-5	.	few	CASSQGVFERRWETQYF	TGTGCCAGCAGCCAGGGGGTCTTCGAGCGTCGATGGGAGACCCAGTACTTC
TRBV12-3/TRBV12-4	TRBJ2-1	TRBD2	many	CASGLPGTSANNEQFF	TGTGCCAGCGGACTCCCGGGGACTAGCGCTAACAATGAGCAGTTCTTC
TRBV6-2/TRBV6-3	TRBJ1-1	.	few	CASRYTPLRGEETEAFF	TGTGCCAGCAGATATACCCCGTTAAGGGGTGAAGAGACTGAAGCTTTCTTT
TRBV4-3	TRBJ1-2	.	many	CASSQDTGWAGRNGYTF	TGCGCCAGCAGCCAAGATACCGGGTGGGCAGGGAGAAATGGCTACACCTTC
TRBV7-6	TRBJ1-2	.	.	CASSRYGGEDYGYTF	TGTGCCAGCAGCCGATATGGGGGGGAGGACTATGGCTACACCTTC
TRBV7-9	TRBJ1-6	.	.	CASSFELEVNSPLHF	TGTGCCAGCAGCTTCGAGCTAGAGGTGAATTCACCCCTCCACTTT
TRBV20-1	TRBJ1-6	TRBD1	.	CSAGTERYNSPLHF	TGCAGTGCGGGGACAGAAAGATATAATTCACCCCTCCACTTT
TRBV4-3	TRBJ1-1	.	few	CASSQVNRIGNTEAFF	TGCGCCAGCAGCCAAGTTAATCGTATTGGTAACACTGAAGCTTTCTTT
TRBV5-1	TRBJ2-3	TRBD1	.	CASSSLQGALYSDTQYF	TGCGCCAGCAGCTCCCTACAGGGGGCATTGTATTCAGATACGCAGTATTTT
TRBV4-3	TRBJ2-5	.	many	CASSQDRSRQETQYF	TGCGCCAGCAGCCAAGACAGGAGCAGGCAAGAGACCCAGTACTTC
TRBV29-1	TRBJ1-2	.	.	CSVEDQAGGNYGYTF	TGCAGCGTTGAAGATCAAGCAGGAGGGAACTATGGCTACACCTTC